These 8 T cell receptor beta chains were all obtained from the same sample, sequenced in a study of control samples from healthy donors and cancer patients. The repertoire was sequenced with immunoSEQ multiplex PCR; TCRdb's copy has only in-frame clones and lacks some. This sample has 150,000 to 200,000 clones, with around 90% found just once. What was sequenced was blood. Receptors originate from a man between 18 and 29 years old in good health.

This clone was observed once. The chain couples TRBV18 to TRBJ2-7; unclear D gene. Trimming took 2 bases from V and 6 from J, leaving 5 bases between them. CDR1 and CDR2 from the germline V gene are KGHSH and LQKENI. The CDR3 extends over 11 amino acids. CDR3 amino acids: CASSPRVEQYF. The CDR3 nucleotides read TGTGCCAGCTCACCAAGGGTCGAGCAGTACTTC.

The rearrangement joins TRBV28 to TRBJ2-1; no definite D call. With 3 bases removed from V and 5 bases from J, the gap between germline ends came to 8 bases. CDR1 and CDR2 from the germline V gene are MDHEN and SYDVKM. The CDR3 totals 13 residues. The CDR3 here is CASSLVGNNEQFF. In DNA, the CDR3 is TGTGCCAGCAGTTTGGTGGGGAACAATGAGCAGTTCTTC.

The J gene is TRBJ2-1, the V gene TRBV7-9; 7 positions agree with TRBD1. Germline lookup yields CDR1 SEHNR and CDR2 FQNEAQ (reference sequence). This CDR3 has 15 amino acids. Germline trimming cut 5 bases from V and 5 bases from J; bases unmatched to any gene: 9. This CDR3 is CASSPRQGPNNEQFF. The CDR3 DNA follows: TGTGCCAGCAGCCCTAGACAGGGTCCAAACAATGAGCAGTTCTTC.

The J gene is TRBJ1-5, the V gene TRBV5-6, with 7 bases aligning to TRBD1. There are 15 residues in the CDR3. Germline loops: CDR1 SGHDT, CDR2 YYEEEE. The ends lost 0 bases at V and 3 bases at J; junction bases unmatched: 3. DNA of the CDR3: TGTGCCAGCAGCTTGGTAGACAGGGTCAATCAGCCCCAGCATTTT. Translated: CASSLVDRVNQPQHF.

The rearrangement joins TRBV5-6 to TRBJ2-7, with 10 positions matching TRBD1. Per the germline V gene, CDR1 is SGHDT and CDR2 is YYEEEE. The V segment lost 0 bases and the J segment 3 bases; nucleotides outside the gene matches: 0. The CDR3 has 14 amino acids. Here the CDR3 DNA reads TGTGCCAGCAGCTTGGGGACAGGGGGCTACGAGCAGTACTTC. The encoded protein is CASSLGTGGYEQYF. The full variable domain, with the rest looked up from reference TRBV5-6 and TRBJ2-7, is DAGVTQSPTHLIKTRGQQVTLRCSPKSGHDTVSWYQQALGQGPQFIFQYYEEEERQRGNFPDRFSGHQFPNYSSELNVNALLLGDSALYLCASSLGTGGYEQYFGPGTRLTVT.

V gene TRBV7-2 combines with J gene TRBJ2-3; D perhaps matches TRBD2 (5 bases). The ends were cut back, 0 bases at V and 1 base at J, with 14 bases in the middle. The CDR3 extends over 17 amino acids. CDR1 SGHTA and CDR2 FQGNSA come from the germline V gene. The CDR3 protein is CASSLAELVYGTDTQYF. CDR3 in DNA: TGTGCCAGCAGCTTAGCGGAACTAGTTTATGGCACAGATACGCAGTATTTT.

The chain links TRBV7-8 to TRBJ1-1; 11 bases map to TRBD1. V lost 6 bases and J lost 0; bases outside the gene matches: 12. Germline loops: CDR1 SGHVS, CDR2 FQNEAQ. This CDR3 is 18 amino acids long. The DNA of the CDR3 is TGTGCCAGCAGGGGGAGGACAGGGGGCATAGACATGAACACTGAAGCTTTCTTT. It is translated as CASRGRTGGIDMNTEAFF.

Only a few counts were recorded for this clone. J is TRBJ1-2 and V is TRBV30, with 10 nucleotides matching TRBD1. V was clipped by 1 base and J by 8 bases; unmatched bases: 4. In germline, CDR1 is GTSNPN, CDR2 SVGIG (reference sequence). The CDR3 is 13 residues long. The CDR3 loop reads CAWSGGQGRGYTF. The CDR3 nucleotides are TGTGCCTGGAGTGGGGGACAGGGGAGAGGCTACACCTTC.